Presented here are 23 T cell receptor beta chains from one specimen sequenced in a study of OX40 agonist ivuxolimab in advanced cancers. Sequenced by immunoSEQ multiplex PCR; TCRdb stores in-frame clones only, minus some. The repertoire holds 65,000 to 80,000 clones, with less than 90% as singletons. The source was CD4+ or CD8+ T cells sorted from blood, collected in a trial of the OX40 agonist ivuxolimab. These receptors all stem from an adult with an advanced solid tumor such as melanoma, head and neck, liver or kidney cancer.

V and J are TRBV19 and TRBJ1-5; TRBD1 might be the D (6 bases). CDR1 is LNHDA and CDR2 is SQIVND in the germline V gene (reference sequence). The CDR3 has 16 residues. Trimming pared 6 bases from V and 1 base from J, leaving 16 bases between. For the CDR3, the DNA is TGTGCCAGTAGGAGTTTCCGGGGGCCAAGCAATCAGCCCCAGCATTTT. Residues: CASRSFRGPSNQPQHF.

The genes are TRBV7-9 and TRBJ1-5; D is unclear. Trimming shortened V by 1 base and J by 9 bases, and 7 bases separated the two germline ends. From germline, CDR1 is SEHNR and CDR2 FQNEAQ (reference sequence). This CDR3 is 12 amino acids long. CDR3 in DNA: TGTGCCAGCAGCTTAGAGTCCGGGCCCCAGCATTTT. It yields the protein CASSLESGPQHF.

The V gene is TRBV4-1, the J gene TRBJ1-2; TRBD1 matches at 10 bases. The V gene's germline CDR1 is MGHRA and CDR2 YSYEKL. With 4 bases clipped from V and 2 bases from J, the junction kept 7 bases outside the gene matches. The CDR3 is 16 residues long. The CDR3 reads CASSPVSTGGNYGYTF. The CDR3 nucleotides read TGCGCCAGCAGCCCAGTTTCGACAGGGGGCAACTATGGCTACACCTTC.

This chain links TRBV7-9 with TRBJ1-1, with D possibly TRBD1 on 6 matching bases. The CDR3 contains 14 residues. Germline V gene lookup returns CDR1 SEHNR and CDR2 FQNEAQ (reference sequence). The ends were cut back, 1 base at V and 4 bases at J, with 10 bases in the middle. Here the CDR3 reads CASSLGQTGTEAFF. The CDR3 bases are TGTGCCAGCAGCTTAGGTCAGACAGGCACTGAAGCTTTCTTT. Full variable domain (outside the CDR3, taken from reference TRBV7-9 and TRBJ1-1): DTGVSQNPRHKITKRGQNVTFRCDPISEHNRLYWYRQTLGQGPEFLTYFQNEAQLEKSRLLSDRFSAERPKGSFSTLEIQRTEQGDSAMYLCASSLGQTGTEAFFGQGTRLTVV.

The rearrangement uses TRBV29-1 and TRBJ2-5; unclear D gene. The germline V gene has CDR1 SQVTM and CDR2 ANQGSEA. The CDR3 has 11 residues. V lost 7 bases and J 4 bases, leaving 10 bases between the germline ends. The CDR3 reads CSAGRRETQYF. In nucleotides, the CDR3 is TGCAGCGCGGGCCGGAGAGAGACCCAGTACTTC.

This chain's CDR3 is CASSSHYEQYF. CDR3 bases: TGTGCCAGCAGCTCACATTACGAGCAGTACTTC. The V call is TRBV7-8, the J call TRBJ2-7; D gene ambiguous. CDR1 SGHVS and CDR2 FQNEAQ come from the germline V gene. CDR3 length: 11 residues. V was cut by 4 bases and J by 4 bases, with 5 bases left in between.

The chain recombines TRBV7-8 with TRBJ1-2, with D possibly being TRBD1 (6 bases). The germline V gene has CDR1 SGHVS and CDR2 FQNEAQ. The CDR3 covers 18 residues. Trimming cost V 4 bases and J 6 bases, with 27 bases left between them. CDR3 loop: CASSSRFAGAESRDGYTF. CDR3 DNA sequence: TGTGCCAGCAGCTCCAGATTCGCAGGGGCGGAAAGTCGCGATGGCTACACCTTC.

CDR3 nucleotides: TGTGCCCTAAGGGGGGTGGACTTAGGGAGCGACGAGCAGTACTTC. Protein: CALRGVDLGSDEQYF. The rearrangement joins TRBV10-3 to TRBJ2-7, with D perhaps matching TRBD1 or TRBD2 (6 bases each). Trimming took 11 bases from V and 5 from J, leaving 25 bases between them. The germline V gene has CDR1 ENHRY and CDR2 SYGVKD. The length of the CDR3 is 15 residues.

This clone was observed a few times. This chain uses TRBV15 with TRBJ2-2, with D perhaps TRBD1 (6 bases). CDR3 length equals 15 residues. Germline CDR1 LNHNV, CDR2 YYDKDF (reference sequence). Trimming pared 6 bases from V and 1 base from J, leaving 12 bases between. CDR3 protein: CATRSTGLNTGELFF. The CDR3 DNA reads as TGTGCCACCAGGTCGACAGGCTTGAACACCGGGGAGCTGTTTTTT.

This rearrangement joins TRBV7-8 to TRBJ2-3; D call uncertain. The CDR3 contains 15 residues. The V end lost 1 base, the J end lost 4 bases, and 12 bases lay between the germline ends. Germline V gene sequence: CDR1 SGHVS, CDR2 FQNEAQ. The CDR3 region is CASSLEVSFPDTQYF. The CDR3 DNA follows: TGTGCCAGCAGCTTAGAGGTTAGCTTCCCAGATACGCAGTATTTT.

The chain recombines TRBV18 with TRBJ1-3; D ambiguous. With 3 bases removed from V and 2 bases from J, the gap between germline ends came to 8 bases. Germline CDR1 is KGHSH and CDR2 is LQKENI. The CDR3 extends over 14 amino acids. CDR3 sequence reads: CASSPPSAGNTIYF. CDR3 sequence (DNA): TGTGCCAGCTCACCCCCCAGTGCTGGAAACACCATATATTTT. Together with reference TRBV18 and TRBJ1-3, the CDR3 gives the full variable domain: NAGVMQNPRHLVRRRGQEARLRCSPMKGHSHVYWYRQLPEEGLKFMVYLQKENIIDESGMPKERFSAEFPKEGPSILRIQQVVRGDSAAYFCASSPPSAGNTIYFGEGSWLTVV.

V and J are TRBV7-2 and TRBJ1-3, with D perhaps TRBD1 (5 bases). The length of the CDR3 is 17 residues. V was trimmed by 4 bases and J by 0 bases, leaving 16 bases between them. Germline V gives CDR1 SGHTA, CDR2 FQGNSA. DNA for the CDR3: TGTGCCAGCAGCTGGGATGGGACGTCGAGCTCTGGAAACACCATATATTTT. Encoded protein: CASSWDGTSSSGNTIYF. The full variable domain, completed using reference TRBV7-2 and TRBJ1-3, is GAGVSQSPSNKVTEKGKDVELRCDPISGHTALYWYRQSLGQGLEFLIYFQGNSAPDKSGLPSDRFSAERTGGSVSTLTIQRTQQEDSAVYLCASSWDGTSSSGNTIYFGEGSWLTVV.

This chain uses TRBV6-5 with TRBJ2-7; maybe TRBD1 (6 bases). Germline-derived CDR1 and CDR2 are MNHEY and SVGAGI. V gave up 4 bases and J gave up 0 bases, with 10 bases separating them. This CDR3 spans 14 amino acids. DNA of the CDR3: TGTGCCAGCAGTTCTCTACAGGGCTCCTACGAGCAGTACTTC. Translation: CASSSLQGSYEQYF.

This sequence joins TRBV18 and TRBJ2-5; D possibly uses TRBD1 or TRBD2 (5 bases each). V was trimmed by 3 bases and J by 2 bases, leaving 13 bases between them. Germline V gene data show CDR1 as KGHSH and CDR2 as LQKENI. The CDR3 is made up of 15 amino acids. For the CDR3, the DNA is TGTGCCAGCTCACCCTACACGGGGCAGCAAGAGACCCAGTACTTC. Its protein product is CASSPYTGQQETQYF.

The chain combines TRBV6-5 with TRBJ1-4; D may be TRBD1 (5 bases). Germline V gives CDR1 MNHEY, CDR2 SVGAGI. This CDR3 has 16 amino acids. V was clipped by 0 bases and J by 0 bases, with 8 bases between them. The CDR3 region has the DNA TGTGCCAGCAGTTACTCGGGGACCGCAACTAATGAAAAACTGTTTTTT. Translating gives CASSYSGTATNEKLFF.

The V gene is TRBV7-7, the J gene TRBJ2-5, with 9 positions matching TRBD1. Trimming removed 4 bases from V and 5 bases from J; junction bases left unmatched: 5. The length of the CDR3 is 14 residues. Per germline, CDR1 SSHAT and CDR2 FNYEAQ (reference sequence). CDR3 region: CASSSNRGQETQYF. DNA of the CDR3: TGTGCCAGCAGCTCAAACAGGGGGCAGGAGACCCAGTACTTC.

This chain links TRBV9 with TRBJ1-3, with unresolved D. Trimming took 0 bases from V and 4 from J, leaving 11 bases between them. CDR3 length: 15 residues. Germline CDR1 SGDLS, CDR2 YYNGEE. The CDR3 nucleotides are TGTGCCAGCAGCGTAGGGCGGATGACCGGAAACACCATATATTTT. It is translated as CASSVGRMTGNTIYF. Supplemented by reference TRBV9 and TRBJ1-3, the full variable domain reads DSGVTQTPKHLITATGQRVTLRCSPRSGDLSVYWYQQSLDQGLQFLIQYYNGEERAKGNILERFSAQQFPDLHSELNLSSLELGDSALYFCASSVGRMTGNTIYFGEGSWLTVV.

J is TRBJ2-3 and V is TRBV5-6; 8 bases map to TRBD2. J was trimmed by 0 bases and V by 0 bases; bases with no gene match: 9. The CDR3 runs 18 residues. CDR1 is SGHDT and CDR2 is YYEEEE in the germline V gene. The CDR3 spells CASSLGSGRYSSTDTQYF. In DNA form, the CDR3 reads TGTGCCAGCAGCTTGGGCAGCGGGAGATATTCTAGCACAGATACGCAGTATTTT.

This clone was detected only once. The chain carries TRBV29-1 and TRBJ2-7; the D gene is possibly TRBD2 (7 bases). Between the trimmed V and J ends, which lost 2 bases and 5 bases, there was a span of 13 bases. The CDR3 has 13 residues. Germline V CDR1 and CDR2: SQVTM, ANQGSEA. CDR3 nucleotides: TGCAGCGTTGAAAAGCAGGGGAGGGACGAGCAGTACTTC. The encoded protein is CSVEKQGRDEQYF.

The CDR3 DNA reads as TGTGCCAGCAGCTTAGGTGGGACAGGGCTGAACACTGAAGCTTTCTTT. It codes for CASSLGGTGLNTEAFF. The J gene is TRBJ1-1, the V gene TRBV5-4, with 9 bases matching TRBD1. Germline V CDR1 and CDR2: SGHNT, YYREEE (reference sequence). The V gene end was trimmed by 2 bases and the J gene end by 0 bases; junction bases not matched to a gene: 5. The CDR3 has 16 residues.

The V call is TRBV5-6, the J call TRBJ1-2; D is uncertain. This CDR3 region has 14 residues. Trimming took off 1 base at V and 5 bases at J, with 12 bases between the two ends. The V gene's germline CDR1 is SGHDT and CDR2 YYEEEE. CDR3 protein: CASSLFESGYGYTF. CDR3 coding DNA: TGTGCCAGCAGCTTGTTTGAAAGCGGTTATGGCTACACCTTC.

This clone rates as medium-sized. Other DNA sequences in the same sample also yield this CDR3. The V call is TRBV29-1, the J call TRBJ2-5; 8 bases agree with TRBD1. V was pared by 6 bases and J by 4 bases, with 4 bases of the junction left unmatched. The length of the CDR3 is 12 residues. Germline V gene data show CDR1 as SQVTM and CDR2 as ANQGSEA. The CDR3 protein is CSVADRGETQYF. CDR3 nucleotide sequence: TGCAGCGTAGCAGACAGGGGAGAGACCCAGTACTTC.

This chain connects TRBV2 to TRBJ2-2, with D unclear. Trimming took off 6 bases at V and 0 bases at J, with 11 bases between the two ends. Per the germline V gene, CDR1 is SNHLY and CDR2 is FYNNEI. The CDR3 spans 15 residues. For the CDR3, the DNA is TGTGCCAGCAGGCTTACTAATACGAACACCGGGGAGCTGTTTTTT. Residues: CASRLTNTNTGELFF.